This T cell receptor (beta chain) was sequenced for a study of CD8+ T cells in alopecia areata. As for the study in general: A regimen of oral tofacitinib, 5 to 10 mg twice daily, was given to treated patients.

The sample holds a few counts of this clone. What it binds is unknown. Study outcomes and limitations: In scalp, tofacitinib significantly decreased clonality and expanded CD8+ clones among the top 100. During tofacitinib treatment, many expanded lesional clones remained in scalp and blood.

The treatment: oral pan-JAK inhibitor, 5-10 mg twice daily. As part of sample collection, lesional scalp punch biopsies and peripheral blood were taken from alopecia areata patients. Once RNA had been extracted, it was reverse transcribed into cDNA to act as the sequencing template. The assay was immunoSEQ multiplex PCR, and TCRdb's table has in-frame clones only and misses some. Of more than 95,000 clones in the sample, 50% to 75% were seen once. The V gene lost 6 bases and the J gene lost 0 bases, with 11 bases spanning the gap. The germline CDR1 and CDR2 sequences are SQVTM and ANQGSEA. CDR3 length: 13 amino acids.

This rearrangement joins TRBV29-1 to TRBJ1-2; D is perhaps TRBD1 (6 bases). The starting material was CD8+ T cells sorted from blood, obtained at week 4, from a patient treated with tofacitinib. The receptor was isolated from a human donor with alopecia areata. CDR3 sequence reads: CSVAGATNYGYTF. The CDR3 DNA sequence: TGCAGCGTGGCAGGGGCCACTAACTATGGCTACACCTTC. Combining the CDR3 with reference TRBV29-1 and TRBJ1-2 gives the whole variable domain SAVISQKPSRDICQRGTSLTIQCQVDSQVTMMFWYRQQPGQSLTLIATANQGSEATYESGFVIDKFPISRPNLTFSTLTVSNMSPEDSSIYLCSVAGATNYGYTFGSGTRLTVV.